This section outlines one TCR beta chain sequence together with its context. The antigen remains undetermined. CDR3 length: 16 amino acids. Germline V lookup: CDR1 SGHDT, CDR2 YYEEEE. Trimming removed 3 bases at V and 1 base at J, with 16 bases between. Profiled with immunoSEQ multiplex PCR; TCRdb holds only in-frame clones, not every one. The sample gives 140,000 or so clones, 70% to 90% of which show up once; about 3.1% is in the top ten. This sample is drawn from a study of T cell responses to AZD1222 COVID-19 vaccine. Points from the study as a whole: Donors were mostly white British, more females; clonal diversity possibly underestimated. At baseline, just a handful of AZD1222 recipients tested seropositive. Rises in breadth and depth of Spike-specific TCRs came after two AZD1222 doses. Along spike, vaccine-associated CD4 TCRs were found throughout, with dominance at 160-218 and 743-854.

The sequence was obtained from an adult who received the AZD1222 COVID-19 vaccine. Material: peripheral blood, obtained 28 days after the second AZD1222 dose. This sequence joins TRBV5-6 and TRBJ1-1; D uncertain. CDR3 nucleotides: TGTGCCAGCAGCTACCCTAGGAGGCGCGAGAACACTGAAGCTTTCTTT. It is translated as CASSYPRRRENTEAFF.